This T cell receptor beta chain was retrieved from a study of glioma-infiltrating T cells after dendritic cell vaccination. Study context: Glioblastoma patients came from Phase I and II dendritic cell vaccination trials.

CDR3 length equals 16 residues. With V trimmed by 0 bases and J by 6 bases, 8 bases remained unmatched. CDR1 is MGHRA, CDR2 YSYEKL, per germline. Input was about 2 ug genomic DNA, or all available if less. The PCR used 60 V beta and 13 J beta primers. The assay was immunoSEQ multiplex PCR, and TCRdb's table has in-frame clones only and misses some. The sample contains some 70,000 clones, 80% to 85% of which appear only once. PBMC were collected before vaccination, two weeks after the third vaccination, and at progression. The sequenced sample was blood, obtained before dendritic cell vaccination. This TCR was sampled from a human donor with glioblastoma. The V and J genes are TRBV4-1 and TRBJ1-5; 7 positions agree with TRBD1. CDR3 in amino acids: CASSQDRAGGSQPQHF. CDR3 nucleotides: TGCGCCAGCAGCCAAGATCGGGCAGGGGGGAGTCAGCCCCAGCATTTT.